This TCR beta chain was retrieved from a study of T cells in Graves' hyperthyroidism and ophthalmopathy (dated by TCRdb to the late 2010s). Concerning the study at large: Peripheral blood samples were taken at the time of initial diagnosis, prior to any treatment. In more than 5 Graves' hyperthyroidism patients, the study also compared T-cell repertoires from thyroid tissue with T-cell repertoires from blood. The paper reports TCR Vbeta CDR3 sequencing of 140 or so peripheral blood samples: fewer than 50 ophthalmopathy, approximately 74 hyperthyroidism and around 17 progressor patients. For training and testing, the approximately 92 patients in the discovery cohort were randomly divided in a 7:3 ratio. Prospective prediction of ophthalmopathy was tested in an independent validation cohort consisting of 18 hyperthyroidism patients and some 17 patients who later progressed to ophthalmopathy. TCR V-J signatures able to tell the groups apart were searched for in a discovery cohort of about a hundred patients, of whom roughly 42 had Graves' ophthalmopathy and about 55 had stable Graves' hyperthyroidism. Following sampling, methimazole starting at 30 mg daily was given to hyperthyroidism patients, and high-dose intravenous methylprednisolone was given to ophthalmopathy patients. The investigation overall reported the following: Most expanded thyroid clonotypes (frequency above 0.001) were also detected in blood, a finding suggesting that blood repertoires may reflect thyroid immune responses. Ophthalmopathy was separated from stable hyperthyroidism by a 13 V-J signature model, with 85% to 90% sensitivity and around 81% specificity obtained in cross-validation and 80%/75% obtained in testing. In validation, the model predicted progression to ophthalmopathy with roughly 66% sensitivity and approximately 78% specificity, a median of around 6.6 months before onset. Sample size was not statistically predetermined, and investigators were not blinded to group allocation.

Moderately to severely active disease, a Clinical Activity Score of at least 3, a NOSPECS grade of at least 4, and a duration under 3 months were present in ophthalmopathy patients. Any patient with an uncontrolled infection, another autoimmune disease, pregnancy or lactation was excluded. Diagnoses relied on clinical symptoms, serum thyroxine and TRAb, thyroid ultrasound and orbital computed tomography. PBMCs were isolated from 10 ml of fresh peripheral blood by Ficoll-Paque density gradient centrifugation. Total RNA was extracted with Trizol reagent, and quality was checked on an Agilent 2100 Bioanalyzer. Amplification of TCR beta CDR3 regions was carried out from RNA transcripts. For the first round of RT-PCR on the TCR CDR3, the HTBI primer set was used together with the Qiagen OneStep RT-PCR kit. A second multiplex PCR round built the libraries, followed by size selection and purification. Paired-end sequencing of the libraries was performed with 100 bp reads on an Illumina HiSeq2000. In the paper's pipeline: SOAPnuke was used to process the raw data, with reads discarded if the reads contained adapters or uncalled bases, had a mean Phred below 15, or lacked an exact constant-primer or identifier match. High-quality paired reads were merged with COPE v1.2.5, and unique nucleotide sequences were defined as clonotypes. MiTCR v1.1 was used to align clonotypes to the IMGT TRBV, TRBD and TRBJ reference segments. Only V-J combinations with frequency above 0.0001, covering 98% to 99.2% of repertoires, were analysed. A TCS score was defined as the ratio of F50 (clonal expansion) to E x V (chaos), with BLOSUM62-based TCRdist applied between CDR3 peptides within each V-J. Welch's t-statistics and random forest reduced roughly 540 V-J features to roughly 13, which were used in a naive Bayes classifier (R e1071). TCRdb ran its own pipeline on the public reads, namely fastp trimming at Q25 and MiXCR clone calling, and kept in-frame beta chains. Rows with one shared CDR3 protein collapse into an entry with the most common genes and DNA. None of the V and J calls come from the authors' own analysis; TCRdb made them. This sample comprises 530,000 or so distinct CDR3 sequences, approximately 17% of them detected only once. The ten biggest clones cover roughly 18% of the sample.

Trimming takes 4 bases from V and 0 bases from J, and the germline ends sit 8 bases apart. Reading the germline V gene (reference sequence) gives CDR1 DFQATT and CDR2 SNEGSKA. The CDR3 runs 13 amino acids, cysteine and phenylalanine included. Of the read, only the CDR3 DNA is kept; its 39 bases are in frame from base 1. With respect to this clonotype: What this receptor recognizes is not known. One base away there is no much larger clone; base qualities are not given.

The sequence was collected from a woman between 18 and 30 years old with Graves' ophthalmopathy. Recombination connected TRBV20-1 to TRBJ2-3, with the D gene not confidently named. The sequenced sample was blood. The sequenced DNA: TGCAGTGCTATGGAAGGGAGCACAGATACGCAGTATTTT. This sequence encodes CSAMEGSTDTQYF.